This passage covers 15 T cell receptor beta chains from one sample sequenced in a study of beta chain features in type 1 diabetes. Every isolated RNA sample was fully reverse transcribed, so sequencing captured expressed TCRB transcripts. The assay was immunoSEQ multiplex PCR, and TCRdb's table has in-frame clones only and misses some. This sample has 970,000 or so clones, with around a sixth found just once. Source material: naive CD4+ T cells from blood. The receptors derive from a young woman in good health.

The genes are TRBV7-6 and TRBJ2-7; 7 nucleotides agree with TRBD1. Germline V gives CDR1 SGHVS, CDR2 FNYEAQ. This CDR3 is 18 amino acids long. Trimming took 0 bases from V and 6 from J; bases not matched to a gene: 17. CDR3 nucleotide sequence: TGTGCCAGCAGCTTAGCAAGGGCAGCCCGACAGGGCGAATCCGAGCAGTACTTC. Translation gives CASSLARAARQGESEQYF.

The chain carries TRBV2 and TRBJ1-4; a possible D gene is TRBD1 (5 bases). The germline V gene has CDR1 SNHLY and CDR2 FYNNEI. This CDR3 comprises 16 residues. Trimming shortened V by 2 bases and J by 4 bases, and 14 bases separated the two germline ends. This CDR3 is CASSEPSRDRNEKLFF. CDR3 in DNA: TGTGCCAGCAGTGAACCGTCCCGGGACCGTAATGAAAAACTGTTTTTT.

This clone turned up a few times. The chain has TRBV19 and TRBJ1-1; no definite D call. Trimming pared 7 bases from V and 0 bases from J, leaving 9 bases between. The length of the CDR3 is 13 residues. Germline CDR1 is LNHDA and CDR2 is SQIVND (reference sequence). For the CDR3, the DNA is TGTGCCAGTAAGTTCCGAATGAACACTGAAGCTTTCTTT. Amino acid sequence: CASKFRMNTEAFF.

This clone was detected a few times. The rearrangement links TRBV7-9 to TRBJ2-1; TRBD2 aligns across 7 bases. The CDR3 is 15 amino acids. Germline V gene lookup returns CDR1 SEHNR and CDR2 FQNEAQ (reference sequence). Losses at the gene ends were 3 bases for V and 2 bases for J; bases not matched to a gene: 4. CDR3 DNA: TGTGCCAGCAGCTTTGGCCTAGCGGCCTACAATGAGCAGTTCTTC. Protein: CASSFGLAAYNEQFF.

V and J are TRBV9 and TRBJ2-7, with D perhaps assigned TRBD1 or TRBD2 (5 bases each). V lost 3 bases, J lost 2 bases, and 15 bases lay in between. The germline gives CDR1 SGDLS, CDR2 YYNGEE. This CDR3 is built from 15 residues. The CDR3: CASSASGTDTYEQYF. The CDR3 DNA is TGTGCCAGCAGCGCTTCCGGGACGGACACCTACGAGCAGTACTTC. Full variable domain (rest looked up from reference TRBV9 and TRBJ2-7): DSGVTQTPKHLITATGQRVTLRCSPRSGDLSVYWYQQSLDQGLQFLIQYYNGEERAKGNILERFSAQQFPDLHSELNLSSLELGDSALYFCASSASGTDTYEQYFGPGTRLTVT.

There are a few counts of this clone. The chain links TRBV20-1 to TRBJ2-1; D possibly corresponds to TRBD1 (6 bases). In germline, CDR1 is DFQATT, CDR2 SNEGSKA (reference sequence). This CDR3 region has 10 residues. V lost 8 bases and J lost 9, with 11 bases in between. The DNA for the CDR3 is TGCAGTCCAGACAGGTCTGAGCAGTTCTTC. It yields the protein CSPDRSEQFF.

This clone was observed a handful of times. V usage is TRBV4-3 and J usage is TRBJ2-5; 7 positions match TRBD2. Per germline, CDR1 LGHNA and CDR2 YSLEER. CDR3 size: 16 residues. V shed 1 base and J 5 bases; nucleotides not matched to a gene: 10. CDR3 nucleotides: TGCGCCAGCAGCCAAGGTGGCAGCGGGAACGGGGAGACCCAGTACTTC. Its translation: CASSQGGSGNGETQYF.

The chain combines TRBV18 with TRBJ2-5, with D perhaps given as TRBD1 or TRBD2 (5 bases each). This CDR3 spans 17 amino acids. The V gene lost 3 bases and the J gene lost 5 bases, with 22 bases spanning the gap. Germline V gene lookup returns CDR1 KGHSH and CDR2 LQKENI. CDR3 sequence: CASSPSPGTAILETQYF. The CDR3 DNA sequence: TGTGCCAGCTCACCCTCACCGGGGACCGCGATCCTTGAGACCCAGTACTTC.

The V call is TRBV7-9, the J call TRBJ1-1; no clear D gene. Trimming shortened V by 8 bases and J by 2 bases, and 9 bases separated the two germline ends. The CDR3 consists of 12 residues. CDR1 SEHNR and CDR2 FQNEAQ come from the germline V gene (reference sequence). CDR3 nucleotides: TGTGCCAGCGGCCACCTTAACACTGAAGCTTTCTTT. It specifies CASGHLNTEAFF.

This clone is a singleton in its sample. The rearrangement uses TRBV19 and TRBJ1-2; D gene uncertain. CDR3 size: 14 residues. Trimming pared 4 bases from V and 4 bases from J, leaving 13 bases between. Germline V CDR1 and CDR2: LNHDA, SQIVND (reference sequence). CDR3 coding DNA: TGTGCCAGTAGTACAGCAGGATCGTCCTATGGCTACACCTTC. It encodes CASSTAGSSYGYTF.

This clone turned up a few times. This sequence joins TRBV5-1 and TRBJ1-2, with a weak D call TRBD1 (6 bases). V dropped 2 bases and J dropped 10 bases, with 15 bases sitting between them. The CDR3 is 13 amino acids. CDR1 is SGHRS, CDR2 YFSETQ, per germline. CDR3 DNA sequence: TGCGCCAGCAGCTTTTTTCCCGGGGGCTTCTACACCTTC. Translating gives CASSFFPGGFYTF.

This clone was recorded a few times. This sample includes further DNA sequences coding for the same CDR3. The rearrangement joins TRBV20-1 to TRBJ2-7; D remains unclear. Trimming pared 5 bases from V and 3 bases from J, leaving 8 bases between. The CDR3 sequence is 11 residues long. Looked up from germline, CDR1 is DFQATT and CDR2 is SNEGSKA (reference sequence). CDR3 DNA: TGCAGTGCTCGAATCGACTACGAGCAGTACTTC. Translation gives CSARIDYEQYF.

This rearrangement joins TRBV6-4 to TRBJ1-2; 8 bases are a match to TRBD1. This CDR3 is 13 amino acids long. V was pared by 4 bases and J by 5 bases, with 3 bases of the junction left unmatched. Germline CDR1 is MRHNA and CDR2 is SNTAGT. The CDR3 DNA follows: TGTGCCAGCAGTGGTACAGGGGGGTATGGCTACACCTTC. This encodes CASSGTGGYGYTF.

This sequence joins TRBV11-2 and TRBJ2-5; 12 bases align to TRBD2. Per germline, CDR1 SGHAT and CDR2 FQNNGV. The CDR3 consists of 16 residues. V lost 5 bases and J lost 5; bases outside the gene matches: 9. CDR3 bases: TGTGCCAGCAGCCGAGCTAGCGGGAGGGCCTGGGAGACCCAGTACTTC. Its translation: CASSRASGRAWETQYF.

The CDR3 DNA sequence: TGCGCCAGCAGCTTGAGGTCAGCAGATACGCAGTATTTT. This sequence encodes CASSLRSADTQYF. J is TRBJ2-3 and V is TRBV5-1; D is undetermined. The CDR3 loop spans 13 amino acids. The germline CDR1 and CDR2 sequences are SGHRS and YFSETQ. V was cut by 1 base and J by 4 bases, with 7 bases left in between.